This TCR beta chain derives from a study of regulatory T cells in long-lasting Graves disease. This clonotype was recorded many times. Its antigen is undetermined. Study results and limitations: Between persistent patients, a few thousand public clonotypes were shared, exceeding the 900 to 1,000 shared between new patients.

As for time point: newly diagnosed GD, antithyroid drugs for less than 3 months. From RNA extracted from PBMCs, the TCR library was made. Collection of peripheral blood (nine milliliters) was done using EDTA tubes. Through Arm-PCR of CDR3 regions and iRepertoire HTBI primers, TCR beta libraries were built. From the multiplex PCR reads, TCRdb called clonotypes with MiXCR, one entry per CDR3 protein. The sample has around 470,000 distinct CDR3 sequences; around 13% are singletons. CDR3 size: 13 residues. Trimming left V 5 bases short and J 8 bases short, with 13 bases between. CDR1 SGHTA and CDR2 FQGNSA come from the germline V gene. These data also formed part of another study, on T cells in Graves' hyperthyroidism and ophthalmopathy.

The chain employs TRBV7-2 and TRBJ2-1; TRBD1 might be the D (5 bases). The sequence came from a woman in her forties or fifties with Graves disease. The sample was peripheral blood mononuclear cells (PBMCs), taken at new diagnosis, from a patient treated with antithyroid drugs. The CDR3 DNA is TGTGCCAGCAGCCCTCAGCAGGGCCATGAGCAGTTCTTC. This encodes CASSPQQGHEQFF.